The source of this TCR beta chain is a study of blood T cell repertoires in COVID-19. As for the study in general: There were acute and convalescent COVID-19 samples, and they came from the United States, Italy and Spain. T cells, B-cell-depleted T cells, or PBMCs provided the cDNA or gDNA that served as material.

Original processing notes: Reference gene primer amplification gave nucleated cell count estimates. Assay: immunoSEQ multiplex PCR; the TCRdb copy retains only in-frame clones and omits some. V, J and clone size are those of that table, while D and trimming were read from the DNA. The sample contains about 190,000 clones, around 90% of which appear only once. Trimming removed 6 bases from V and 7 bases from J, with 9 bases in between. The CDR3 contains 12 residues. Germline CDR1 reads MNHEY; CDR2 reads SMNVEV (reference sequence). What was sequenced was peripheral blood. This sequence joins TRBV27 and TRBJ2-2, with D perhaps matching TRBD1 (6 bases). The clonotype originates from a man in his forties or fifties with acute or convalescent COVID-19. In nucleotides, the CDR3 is TGTGCCAGCAGACAGGGCGGCGGGGAGCTGTTTTTT. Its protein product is CASRQGGGELFF.